One and the same sample provided the 26 T cell receptor beta chains below, sequenced in a study of blood T cell repertoires in COVID-19. Only in-frame clones appear in the TCRdb table, and some are missing; sequencing was by immunoSEQ multiplex PCR. The sample holds under 350,000 clones, roughly 86% seen once. The sequenced sample was peripheral blood. These receptor sequences come from a young man with active or convalescent COVID-19.

This clone was detected once. This chain links TRBV30 with TRBJ1-1; D gene ambiguous. This CDR3 is built from 15 residues. V lost 2 bases to trimming and J lost 3 bases, with 16 bases between them. The germline V gene encodes CDR1 GTSNPN and CDR2 SVGIG (reference sequence). CDR3 DNA sequence: TGTGCCTGGAGTCGTTTTCGGAGCTGGGACACTGAAGCTTTCTTT. Translation: CAWSRFRSWDTEAFF.

V is TRBV24-1 and J is TRBJ1-2, with no clear D. With 0 bases removed from V and 6 bases from J, the gap between germline ends came to 7 bases. Germline lookup yields CDR1 KGHDR and CDR2 SFDVKD. CDR3 length: 13 amino acids. CDR3 protein: CATSDLWGDGYTF. In DNA form, the CDR3 reads TGTGCCACCAGTGATTTGTGGGGAGATGGCTACACCTTC.

This clone was found a few times. The CDR3 DNA reads TGTGCCAGCAGCGTAGATGGACAGGGGGTGAACTCTGGGGCCAACGTCCTGACTTTC. Protein sequence: CASSVDGQGVNSGANVLTF. This rearrangement joins TRBV9 to TRBJ2-6; 10 nucleotides line up with TRBD1. Trimming took 0 bases from V and 0 from J; bases not matched to a gene: 6. CDR1 SGDLS and CDR2 YYNGEE come from the germline V gene. This CDR3 contains 19 residues.

The chain is built from TRBV28 and TRBJ2-1; a weak D match, TRBD2 (5 bases). Looked up from germline, CDR1 is MDHEN and CDR2 is SYDVKM. The V end lost 7 bases, the J end lost 9 bases, and 16 bases lay between the germline ends. The CDR3 has 13 amino acids. The CDR3 loop reads CASTLPPGFEQFF. The CDR3 nucleotides are TGTGCCAGCACCTTACCACCGGGGTTTGAGCAGTTCTTC.

The chain is built from TRBV12-3 or TRBV12-4 and TRBJ2-7; D gene uncertain. CDR3 length: 12 residues. V was pared by 1 base and J by 4 bases, with 5 bases between. CDR3 in amino acids: CASSLVLYEQYF. The CDR3 DNA reads as TGTGCCAGCAGTTTAGTCTTGTACGAGCAGTACTTC.

CDR3 sequence reads: CASSFWGAEAFF. Written as DNA, the CDR3 is TGTGCCAGCAGTTTCTGGGGCGCTGAAGCTTTCTTT. The V gene is TRBV12-3 or TRBV12-4, the J gene TRBJ1-1; D is perhaps TRBD1 (5 bases). CDR3 length: 12 amino acids. V was pared by 3 bases and J by 6 bases, with 8 bases between.

CDR3 nucleotide sequence: TGTGCTAGTGGTTTTAGAAATCAAGAGACCCAGTACTTC. Translation: CASGFRNQETQYF. The J gene is TRBJ2-5, the V gene TRBV12-5; D gene unclear. The V gene lost 3 bases and the J gene lost 2 bases, with 7 bases spanning the gap. This CDR3 has 13 residues. CDR1 is LGHNT and CDR2 is FRNRAP in the germline V gene.

V and J are TRBV2 and TRBJ1-5, with 8 bases that match TRBD1. The germline V gene encodes CDR1 SNHLY and CDR2 FYNNEI. The junction had 13 bases not matched to a gene; V was cut back by 6 bases and J by 0 bases. The CDR3 sequence is 18 residues long. In DNA, the CDR3 is TGTGCCAGCAGCGCGGACAGGGACGGGATGTATAGCAATCAGCCCCAGCATTTT. It is translated as CASSADRDGMYSNQPQHF.

V gene TRBV20-1 combines with J gene TRBJ2-1, with D unclear. Trimming stripped 3 bases from V and 2 bases from J, with 11 bases between. The CDR3 consists of 14 residues. Germline V gene sequence: CDR1 DFQATT, CDR2 SNEGSKA (reference sequence). The CDR3 sequence is CSASRQAPYNEQFF. The CDR3 coding sequence is TGCAGTGCTAGTCGTCAGGCTCCCTACAATGAGCAGTTCTTC.

The CDR3 is CASSLGNAVPGPQHF. CDR3 bases: TGTGCCAGCAGTCTAGGCAACGCGGTCCCCGGGCCCCAGCATTTT. The rearrangement uses TRBV28 and TRBJ1-5; D is ambiguous. CDR3 length equals 15 residues. V was clipped by 5 bases and J by 9 bases, with 20 bases between them. Looked up from germline, CDR1 is MDHEN and CDR2 is SYDVKM. Full variable domain (remainder filled in from reference TRBV28 and TRBJ1-5): DVKVTQSSRYLVKRTGEKVFLECVQDMDHENMFWYRQDPGLGLRLIYFSYDVKMKEKGDIPEGYSVSREKKERFSLILESASTNQTSMYLCASSLGNAVPGPQHFGDGTRLSIL.

CDR3 in amino acids: CASSRRDRSTDTQYF. The CDR3 DNA reads as TGTGCCAGCAGTCGGAGGGACAGAAGCACAGATACGCAGTATTTT. This chain connects TRBV6-2 or TRBV6-3 to TRBJ2-3, with D possibly TRBD1 on 7 matching bases. V gave up 5 bases and J gave up 0 bases, with 12 bases separating them. This CDR3 has 15 amino acids. Germline-derived CDR1 and CDR2 are MNHEY and SVGEGT.

This chain connects TRBV4-3 to TRBJ2-2, with D possibly matching TRBD1 (6 bases). Germline V gene sequence: CDR1 LGHNA, CDR2 YSLEER. This CDR3 has 16 amino acids. V dropped 4 bases and J dropped 6 bases, with 18 bases sitting between them. This CDR3 is CASSPRDTGYAGELFF. The CDR3 bases are TGCGCCAGCAGCCCGAGAGATACAGGGTACGCCGGGGAGCTGTTTTTT.

CDR3 in DNA: TGTGCCAGCGGAGAGGGGGCGGTGATCTACGAGCAGTACTTC. Protein sequence: CASGEGAVIYEQYF. The V and J genes are TRBV28 and TRBJ2-7; 7 bases line up with TRBD1. The CDR3 totals 14 residues. J lost 3 bases, V lost 8 bases, and 10 bases had no gene match. Germline V lookup: CDR1 MDHEN, CDR2 SYDVKM.

The rearrangement joins TRBV9 to TRBJ2-1, with a tentative D call TRBD1 (5 bases). Germline CDR1 and CDR2: SGDLS and YYNGEE. V lost 0 bases and J 8 bases, leaving 12 bases between the germline ends. The CDR3 totals 14 residues. The CDR3 nucleotides are TGTGCCAGCAGCGTAGGGCCCCAGGGCCATGAGCAGTTCTTC. It codes for CASSVGPQGHEQFF.

The gene calls are TRBV15 and TRBJ1-3; D remains ambiguous. V was shortened by 3 bases and J by 0 bases, with 15 bases between the two germline ends. CDR1 LNHNV and CDR2 YYDKDF come from the germline V gene (reference sequence). CDR3 size: 17 residues. DNA for the CDR3: TGTGCCACCAGCAGGGGAGACGCGTATAGCTCTGGAAACACCATATATTTT. Translated: CATSRGDAYSSGNTIYF.

The J gene is TRBJ2-1, the V gene TRBV24-1, with 10 bases identical to TRBD2. CDR1 is KGHDR and CDR2 is SFDVKD in the germline V gene. The J segment lost 5 bases and the V segment lost 2 bases, leaving 11 bases of the junction unmatched. This CDR3 comprises 18 residues. CDR3 sequence (DNA): TGTGCCACCAGTGATTGGGACAGCCATCTAGCGGGGGACAATGAGCAGTTCTTC. Its protein product is CATSDWDSHLAGDNEQFF.

With respect to this clone: Other DNA sequences within the sample encode an identical CDR3. The chain carries TRBV28 and TRBJ1-2; tentatively, D is TRBD1 (5 bases). The ends were cut back, 2 bases at V and 6 bases at J, with 7 bases in the middle. The CDR3 is made up of 12 amino acids. In germline, CDR1 is MDHEN, CDR2 SYDVKM. This CDR3 reads CASSLGADGYTF. The CDR3 DNA reads as TGTGCCAGCAGTTTAGGGGCAGATGGCTACACCTTC.

The chain is built from TRBV27 and TRBJ2-5; 8 bases agree with TRBD2. V lost 2 bases and J lost 5; bases outside the gene matches: 10. The CDR3 sequence is 16 residues long. Per the germline V gene, CDR1 is MNHEY and CDR2 is SMNVEV (reference sequence). The chain's CDR3 is CASSLLPRGVGETQYF. CDR3 coding DNA: TGTGCCAGCAGTTTACTCCCGCGGGGGGTAGGGGAGACCCAGTACTTC.

This clone was recorded a few times. The chain recombines TRBV30 with TRBJ2-1; 7 bases line up with TRBD1. Germline trimming cut 8 bases from V and 2 bases from J; bases unmatched to any gene: 9. The CDR3 has 14 residues. Germline CDR1 is GTSNPN and CDR2 is SVGIG (reference sequence). Here the CDR3 DNA reads TGTGCCCTATGGAAAAGGGGGCCCTACAATGAGCAGTTCTTC. It encodes CALWKRGPYNEQFF.

This clone was detected only a few times. The V gene is TRBV5-1, the J gene TRBJ1-6, with 7 nucleotides matching TRBD1. Germline-derived CDR1 and CDR2 are SGHRS and YFSETQ. Trimming took 1 base from V and 9 from J; bases not matched to a gene: 7. This CDR3 is 15 amino acids long. CDR3 region: CASSLIQGDTSPLHF. Written as DNA, the CDR3 is TGCGCCAGCAGCTTGATCCAGGGGGATACTTCACCCCTCCACTTT.

This chain links TRBV12-5 with TRBJ2-1, with TRBD2 as a possible D gene (5 bases). This CDR3 contains 16 residues. CDR1 LGHNT and CDR2 FRNRAP come from the germline V gene. With 0 bases removed from V and 5 bases from J, the gap between germline ends came to 14 bases. The CDR3 bases are TGTGCTAGTGGTTTGGTACCCGCGGGTACCGACAATGAGCAGTTCTTC. Translation: CASGLVPAGTDNEQFF.

This rearrangement joins TRBV14 to TRBJ1-4; a possible D gene is TRBD1 (6 bases). The CDR3 is made up of 13 amino acids. CDR1 and CDR2 (germline): SGHDN, FVKESK. Trimming removed 1 base from V and 12 bases from J, with 12 bases in between. CDR3 loop: CASSQAQQGQLFF. In DNA, the CDR3 is TGTGCCAGCAGCCAAGCGCAACAGGGTCAACTGTTTTTT. Based on the CDR3 plus reference TRBV14 and TRBJ1-4, the full variable domain is EAGVTQFPSHSVIEKGQTVTLRCDPISGHDNLYWYRRVMGKEIKFLLHFVKESKQDESGMPNNRFLAERTGGTYSTLKVQPAELEDSGVYFCASSQAQQGQLFFGSGTQLSVL.

J is TRBJ1-1 and V is TRBV10-3; no definite D call. The V end was cut by 4 bases, the J end by 5 bases, with 11 bases between. Germline V gene data show CDR1 as ENHRY and CDR2 as SYGVKD. The CDR3 has 13 amino acids. The CDR3 reads CAISAPGGTEAFF. In DNA, the CDR3 is TGTGCCATCAGTGCCCCCGGAGGGACTGAAGCTTTCTTT.

The gene calls are TRBV5-4 and TRBJ2-5; 12 bases align to TRBD1. Germline assignment: CDR1 SGHNT and CDR2 YYREEE (reference sequence). The CDR3 length is 15 residues. The V and J ends lost 4 bases and 13 bases, in that order; junction bases with no gene match: 14. The DNA of the CDR3 is TGTGCCAGCAGCACCGGGACAGGGGGCGAGGGGGGTCCGTACTTC. Protein sequence: CASSTGTGGEGGPYF.

The chain has TRBV28 and TRBJ2-5; D perhaps matches TRBD2 (6 bases). The CDR3 has 13 amino acids. V was trimmed by 3 bases and J by 2 bases, leaving 7 bases between them. Germline assignment: CDR1 MDHEN and CDR2 SYDVKM. CDR3 in DNA: TGTGCCAGCAGTTTGGGGGGTCAAGAGACCCAGTACTTC. Residues: CASSLGGQETQYF.

This clone appeared a few times. V is TRBV27 and J is TRBJ2-7, with D perhaps TRBD1 (5 bases). Germline V CDR1 and CDR2: MNHEY, SMNVEV (reference sequence). With 3 bases removed from V and 6 bases from J, the gap between germline ends came to 12 bases. The CDR3 runs to 13 residues. The CDR3 DNA follows: TGTGCCAGCAGTTTTGTGGCAGGGATCGAGCAGTACTTC. This encodes CASSFVAGIEQYF.